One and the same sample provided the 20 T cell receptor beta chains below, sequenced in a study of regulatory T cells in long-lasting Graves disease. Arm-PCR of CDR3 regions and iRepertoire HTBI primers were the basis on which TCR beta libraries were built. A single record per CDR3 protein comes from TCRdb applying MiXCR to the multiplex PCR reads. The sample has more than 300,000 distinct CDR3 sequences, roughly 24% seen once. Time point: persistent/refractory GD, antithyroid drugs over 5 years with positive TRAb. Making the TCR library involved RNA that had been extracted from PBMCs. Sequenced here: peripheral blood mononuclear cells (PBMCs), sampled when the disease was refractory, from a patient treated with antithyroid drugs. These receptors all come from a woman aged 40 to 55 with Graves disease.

The CDR3 DNA reads as TGTGCCAGCAGTACATCGGACCCGTCCTCTGGAAACACCATATATTTT. It is translated as CASSTSDPSSGNTIYF. The chain joins TRBV28 to TRBJ1-3; D unresolved. Germline CDR1 and CDR2: MDHEN and SYDVKM. This CDR3 comprises 16 residues. V lost 5 bases and J lost 0, with 14 bases in between.

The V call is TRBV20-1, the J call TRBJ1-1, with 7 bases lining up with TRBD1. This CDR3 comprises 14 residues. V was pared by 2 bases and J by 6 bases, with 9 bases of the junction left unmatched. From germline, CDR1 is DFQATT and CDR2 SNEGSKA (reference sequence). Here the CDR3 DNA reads TGCAGTGCTAGACCCGGGACAGATAACGCTGAAGCTTTCTTT. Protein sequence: CSARPGTDNAEAFF.

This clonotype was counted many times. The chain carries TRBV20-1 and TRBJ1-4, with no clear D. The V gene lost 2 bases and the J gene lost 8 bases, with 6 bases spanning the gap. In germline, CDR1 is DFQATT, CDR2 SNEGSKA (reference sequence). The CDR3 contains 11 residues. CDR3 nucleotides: TGCAGTGCTAGAATTGGGGAAAAACTGTTTTTT. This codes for CSARIGEKLFF.

The CDR3 loop reads CASSLVGDYYGYTF. The CDR3 nucleotides read TGTGCCAGCAGCTTAGTTGGGGACTACTATGGCTACACCTTC. The V and J genes are TRBV7-9 and TRBJ1-2, with D perhaps matching TRBD1 (5 bases). The CDR3 contains 14 residues. Germline values: CDR1 SEHNR, CDR2 FQNEAQ (reference sequence). With 1 base removed from V and 3 bases from J, the gap between germline ends came to 9 bases. The whole variable domain, filled in from reference TRBV7-9 and TRBJ1-2, reads DTGVSQNPRHKITKRGQNVTFRCDPISEHNRLYWYRQTLGQGPEFLTYFQNEAQLEKSRLLSDRFSAERPKGSFSTLEIQRTEQGDSAMYLCASSLVGDYYGYTFGSGTRLTVV.

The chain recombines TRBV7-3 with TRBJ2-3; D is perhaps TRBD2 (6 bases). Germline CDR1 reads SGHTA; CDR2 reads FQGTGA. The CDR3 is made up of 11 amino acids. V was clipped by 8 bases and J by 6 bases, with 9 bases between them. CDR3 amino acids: CASGSGDTQYF. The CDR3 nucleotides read TGTGCCAGCGGGAGCGGGGATACGCAGTATTTT. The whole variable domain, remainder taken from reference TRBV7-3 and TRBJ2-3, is GAGVSQTPSNKVTEKGKYVELRCDPISGHTALYWYRQSLGQGPEFLIYFQGTGAADDSGLPNDRFFAVRPEGSVSTLKIQRTERGDSAVYLCASGSGDTQYFGPGTRLTVL.

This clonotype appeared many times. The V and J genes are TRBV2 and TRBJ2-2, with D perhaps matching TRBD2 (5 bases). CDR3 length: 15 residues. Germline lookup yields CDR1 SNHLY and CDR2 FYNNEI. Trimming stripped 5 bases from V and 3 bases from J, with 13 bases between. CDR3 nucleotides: TGTGCCAGCAGTTCTGACTACGGGTACACCGGGGAGCTGTTTTTT. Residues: CASSSDYGYTGELFF.

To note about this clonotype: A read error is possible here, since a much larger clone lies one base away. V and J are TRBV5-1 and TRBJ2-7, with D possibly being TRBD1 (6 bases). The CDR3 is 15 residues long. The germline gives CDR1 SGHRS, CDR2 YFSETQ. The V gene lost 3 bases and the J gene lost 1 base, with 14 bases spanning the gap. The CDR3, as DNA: TGCGCCAGCAGCTATACTAGGGGGTCGTCCTACGAGCAGTACTTC. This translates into CASSYTRGSSYEQYF.

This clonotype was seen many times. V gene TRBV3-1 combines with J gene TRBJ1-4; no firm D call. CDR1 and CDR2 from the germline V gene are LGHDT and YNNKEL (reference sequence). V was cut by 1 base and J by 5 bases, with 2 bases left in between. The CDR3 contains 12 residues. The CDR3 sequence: CASSQGNEKLFF. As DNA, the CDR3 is TGTGCCAGCAGCCAAGGGAATGAAAAACTGTTTTTT.

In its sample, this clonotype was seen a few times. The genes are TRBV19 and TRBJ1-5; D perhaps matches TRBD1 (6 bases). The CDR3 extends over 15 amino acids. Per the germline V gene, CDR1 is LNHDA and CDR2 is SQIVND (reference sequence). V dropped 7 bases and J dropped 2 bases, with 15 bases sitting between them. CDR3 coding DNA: TGTGCCAGTACGGAGGGGGGCAGGGGCAATCAGCCCCAGCATTTT. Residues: CASTEGGRGNQPQHF.

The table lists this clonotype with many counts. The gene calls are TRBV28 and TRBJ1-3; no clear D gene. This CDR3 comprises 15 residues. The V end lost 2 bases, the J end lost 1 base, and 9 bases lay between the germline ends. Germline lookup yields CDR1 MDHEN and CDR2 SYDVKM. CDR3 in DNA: TGTGCCAGCAGTTTAAATGGGAGGTCTGGAAACACCATATATTTT. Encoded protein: CASSLNGRSGNTIYF.

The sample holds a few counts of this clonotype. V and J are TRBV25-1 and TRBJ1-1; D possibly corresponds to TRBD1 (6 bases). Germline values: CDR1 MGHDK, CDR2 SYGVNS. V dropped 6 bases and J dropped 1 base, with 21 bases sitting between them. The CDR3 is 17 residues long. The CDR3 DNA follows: TGTGCCAGCAGACCTCGAGGGGGGTCGGGGAAGAACACTGAAGCTTTCTTT. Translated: CASRPRGGSGKNTEAFF.

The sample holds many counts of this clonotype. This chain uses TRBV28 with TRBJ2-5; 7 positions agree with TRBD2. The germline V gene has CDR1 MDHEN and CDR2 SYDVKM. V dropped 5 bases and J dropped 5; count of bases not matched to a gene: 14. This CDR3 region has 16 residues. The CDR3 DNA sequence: TGTGCCAGCAGTCCCTACCCAAGCGGGAACGGTGAGACCCAGTACTTC. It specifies CASSPYPSGNGETQYF.

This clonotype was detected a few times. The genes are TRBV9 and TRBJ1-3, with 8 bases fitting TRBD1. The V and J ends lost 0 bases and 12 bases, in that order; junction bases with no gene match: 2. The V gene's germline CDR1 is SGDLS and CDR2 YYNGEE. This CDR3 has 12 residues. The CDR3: CASSVGGTGIYF. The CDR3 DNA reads TGTGCCAGCAGCGTAGGAGGGACAGGCATATATTTT.

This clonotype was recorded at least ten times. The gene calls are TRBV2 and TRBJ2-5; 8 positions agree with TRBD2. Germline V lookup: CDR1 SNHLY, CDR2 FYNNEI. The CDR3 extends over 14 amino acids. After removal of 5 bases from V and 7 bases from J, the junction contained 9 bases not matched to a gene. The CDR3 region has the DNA TGTGCCAGCAGTCTCCTTGGACTAGCCGCGACCCAGTACTTC. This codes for CASSLLGLAATQYF.

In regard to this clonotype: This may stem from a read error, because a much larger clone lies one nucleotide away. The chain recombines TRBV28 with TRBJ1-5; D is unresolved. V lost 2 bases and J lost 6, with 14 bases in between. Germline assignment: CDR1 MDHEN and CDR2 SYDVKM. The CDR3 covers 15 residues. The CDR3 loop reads CASSLNGFGSQPQHF. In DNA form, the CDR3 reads TGTGCCAGCAGTTTAAATGGTTTTGGAAGTCAGCCCCAGCATTTT. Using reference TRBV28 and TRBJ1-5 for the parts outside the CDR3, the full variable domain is DVKVTQSSRYLVKRTGEKVFLECVQDMDHENMFWYRQDPGLGLRLIYFSYDVKMKEKGDIPEGYSVSREKKERFSLILESASTNQTSMYLCASSLNGFGSQPQHFGDGTRLSIL.

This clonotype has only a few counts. The CDR3 nucleotides are TGCGCCAGCATGCTCGGGACAACGAACACCGGGGAGCTGTTTTTT. It specifies CASMLGTTNTGELFF. The chain uses TRBV10-2 and TRBJ2-2, with D possibly being TRBD1 (6 bases). V lost 7 bases and J lost 0, with 12 bases in between. The V gene's germline CDR1 is WSHSY and CDR2 SAAADI. This CDR3 comprises 15 residues.

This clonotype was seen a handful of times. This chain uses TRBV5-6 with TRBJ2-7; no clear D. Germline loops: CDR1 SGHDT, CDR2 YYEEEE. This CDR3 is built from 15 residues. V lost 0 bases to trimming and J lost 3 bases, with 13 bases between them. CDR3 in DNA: TGTGCCAGCAGCTTGGAGACCCGCCGGCTCTACGAGCAGTACTTC. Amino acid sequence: CASSLETRRLYEQYF.

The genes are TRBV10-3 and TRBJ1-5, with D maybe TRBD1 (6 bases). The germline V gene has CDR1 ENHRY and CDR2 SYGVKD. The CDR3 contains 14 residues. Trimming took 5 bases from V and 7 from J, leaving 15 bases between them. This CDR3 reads CAISPTRGGQPQHF. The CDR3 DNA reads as TGTGCCATCAGTCCTACCCGGGGGGGCCAGCCCCAGCATTTT.

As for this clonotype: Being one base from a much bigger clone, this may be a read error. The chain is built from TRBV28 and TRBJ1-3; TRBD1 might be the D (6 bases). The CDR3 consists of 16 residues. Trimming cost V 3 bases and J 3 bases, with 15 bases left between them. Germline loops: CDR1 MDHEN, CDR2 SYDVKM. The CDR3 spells CASSFLGQWFGNTIYF. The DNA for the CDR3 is TGTGCCAGCAGTTTTCTTGGACAGTGGTTTGGAAACACCATATATTTT. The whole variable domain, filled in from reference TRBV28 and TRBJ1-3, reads DVKVTQSSRYLVKRTGEKVFLECVQDMDHENMFWYRQDPGLGLRLIYFSYDVKMKEKGDIPEGYSVSREKKERFSLILESASTNQTSMYLCASSFLGQWFGNTIYFGEGSWLTVV.

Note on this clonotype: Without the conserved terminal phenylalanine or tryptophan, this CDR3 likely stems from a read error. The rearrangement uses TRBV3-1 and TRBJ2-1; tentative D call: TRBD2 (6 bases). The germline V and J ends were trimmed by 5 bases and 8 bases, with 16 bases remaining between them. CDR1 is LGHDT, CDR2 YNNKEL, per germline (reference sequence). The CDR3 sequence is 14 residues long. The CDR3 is CASSKEGGSDEQFS. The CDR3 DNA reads TGTGCCAGCAGCAAGGAGGGAGGAAGCGATGAGCAGTTCTCC.